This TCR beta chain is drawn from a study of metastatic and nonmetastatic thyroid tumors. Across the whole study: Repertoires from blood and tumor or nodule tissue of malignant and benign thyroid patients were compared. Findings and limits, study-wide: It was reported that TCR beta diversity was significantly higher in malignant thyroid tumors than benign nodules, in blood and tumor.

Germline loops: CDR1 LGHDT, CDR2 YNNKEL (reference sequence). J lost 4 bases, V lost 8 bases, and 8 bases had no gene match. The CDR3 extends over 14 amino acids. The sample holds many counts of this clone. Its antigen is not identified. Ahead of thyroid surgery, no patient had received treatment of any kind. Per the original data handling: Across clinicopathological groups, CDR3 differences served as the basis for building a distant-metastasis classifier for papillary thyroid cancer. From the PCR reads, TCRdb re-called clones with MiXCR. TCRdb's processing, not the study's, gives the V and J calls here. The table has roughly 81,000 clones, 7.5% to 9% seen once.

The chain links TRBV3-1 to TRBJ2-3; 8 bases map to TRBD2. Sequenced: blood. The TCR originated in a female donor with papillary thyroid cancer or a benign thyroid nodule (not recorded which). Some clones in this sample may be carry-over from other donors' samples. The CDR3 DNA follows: TGTGCCAGCTCCGGGGGACTAGGGGCAGATACGCAGTATTTT. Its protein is CASSGGLGADTQYF.